This T cell receptor (beta chain) was captured by sequencing in a study of shared clonotypes between healthy human individuals. Findings of the study overall: Sorted-subset sequencing, rarefaction showed, was incomplete despite large depth.

Germline CDR1 is SGHNT and CDR2 is YYREEE (reference sequence). V was clipped by 6 bases and J by 5 bases; unmatched bases: 8. The CDR3 covers 15 residues. A CD45RA-negative memory subset and a CD45RA+ naive subset were separated from the CD4+ cells. On this clone: Antigen specificity is unknown.

Profiled with immunoSEQ multiplex PCR; TCRdb holds only in-frame clones, not every one. The table lists around 2.5 million clones, 93% of them singletons, with about 0.38% in the top ten. Sequencing was done on a sample of naive CD4+ T cells from PBMCs. The subset here: CD45RA+ positively selected. The receptor comes from a man between 18 and 35 years old in good health. Some clones in this sample may be carry-over from other donors' samples. This chain uses TRBV5-4 with TRBJ2-5; 12 positions agree with TRBD1. CDR3 protein: CASTPMGQGAETQYF. The CDR3 DNA sequence: TGTGCCAGCACCCCGATGGGACAGGGGGCGGAGACCCAGTACTTC.